This T cell receptor beta chain was recorded in a study of blood T cell repertoires in COVID-19. Study-level information: Samples taken during acute and convalescent COVID-19 were collected in the United States, Italy and Spain. In each case, the material was cDNA or gDNA derived from T cells, B-cell-depleted T cells, or PBMCs.

How the authors handled the data: Estimated nucleated cell counts came from reference gene primer amplification. Profiled with immunoSEQ multiplex PCR; TCRdb holds only in-frame clones, not every one. Clone size and the V and J calls come from that table; the DNA yielded D and trimming. The repertoire holds around 170,000 clones, with around 83% as singletons. The CDR3 runs to 14 residues. Germline V gene sequence: CDR1 MDHEN, CDR2 SYDVKM. V was trimmed by 6 bases and J by 8 bases, leaving 16 bases between them. V gene TRBV28 combines with J gene TRBJ1-4, with D perhaps TRBD1 (6 bases). Sample: peripheral blood. The clonotype was recovered from a woman aged 40 to 50 with acute or convalescent COVID-19. The CDR3 reads CASSLGQGYEKLFF. Here the CDR3 DNA reads TGTGCCAGCAGCCTGGGGCAGGGGTACGAAAAACTGTTTTTT.